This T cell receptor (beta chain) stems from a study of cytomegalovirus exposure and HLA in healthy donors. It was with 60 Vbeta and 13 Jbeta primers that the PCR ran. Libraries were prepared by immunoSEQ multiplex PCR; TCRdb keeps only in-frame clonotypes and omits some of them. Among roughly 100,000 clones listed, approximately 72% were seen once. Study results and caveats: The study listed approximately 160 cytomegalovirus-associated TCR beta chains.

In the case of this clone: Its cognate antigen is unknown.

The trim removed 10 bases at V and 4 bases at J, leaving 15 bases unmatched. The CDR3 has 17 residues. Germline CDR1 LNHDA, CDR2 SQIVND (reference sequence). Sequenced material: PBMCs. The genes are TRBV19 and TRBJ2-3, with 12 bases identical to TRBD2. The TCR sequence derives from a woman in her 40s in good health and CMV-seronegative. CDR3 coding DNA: TGTGCCACCAGTCTCATGACTAGCGGGAGAAGGGCAGATACGCAGTATTTT. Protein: CATSLMTSGRRADTQYF.